The rows below give T cell receptor beta chains drawn from one sample of a study of T cell clonotyping in hematopoietic cell transplantation. Sequencing used immunoSEQ multiplex PCR; TCRdb keeps in-frame clones, though not all of them. The sample lists 25,000 to 35,000 clones; under 85% were seen once. The sequencing used peripheral blood mononuclear cells, collected before stem cell transplant. Every receptor here comes from a man in his fifties or sixties with myelodysplastic syndrome. Some clones in this sample may be carry-over from other donors' samples. CDR3s include the opening cysteine and the closing phenylalanine or tryptophan. The D gene is left open where the match is weak. Expanded clones are given a class, and other clones once, few, many or no size at all.

>TRBV5-1|few|TRBJ2-3|NA
TGCGCCAGCAGCTTGCCAAGGAGTCATTTCACAGATACGCAGTATTTT
CASSLPRSHFTDTQYF
>TRBV7-8|NA|TRBJ1-6|NA
TGTGCCAGCAGCTTGTTGAGCGGCAGGATGAGCTCCTATAATTCACCCCTCCACTTT
CASSLLSGRMSSYNSPLHF
>TRBV28|few|TRBJ2-7|TRBD2
TGTGCCAGCAGCCCCACTAGCGTCCCCACCCTGTCCTTC
CASSPTSVPTLSF
>TRBV30|once|TRBJ2-7|NA
TGTGCCTGGAGTAACGGGCAGTATATCCACGAGCAGCACTTC
CAWSNGQYIHEQHF
>TRBV25-1|NA|TRBJ1-2|TRBD1
TGTGCCAGCAGTACAACGACCGGGACAGGGGGTGGCTACACCTTC
CASSTTTGTGGGYTF
>TRBV28|NA|TRBJ1-5|NA
TGTGCCAGCAGACAGGTCCTGGGAAGCAATCAGCCCCAGCATTTT
CASRQVLGSNQPQHF
>TRBV4-1|NA|TRBJ1-1|NA
TGCGCCAGCAGCCAGGAGACATGGACTACTGAAGCTTTCTTT
CASSQETWTTEAFF
>TRBV28|NA|TRBJ1-1|NA
TGTGCCACCCAGGGAAGGGGGGTACCTGAAGAGGCTTTCTTT
CATQGRGVPEEAFF
>TRBV6-5|once|TRBJ2-7|NA
TGTGCCAGCAGTTTCGAGGGAACTTCTGCCTACGAGCAGTACTTC
CASSFEGTSAYEQYF
>TRBV30|NA|TRBJ1-6|TRBD1
TGTGCCTGGCAGACAGGGAATAATTCACCCCTCCACTTT
CAWQTGNNSPLHF
>TRBV30|NA|TRBJ1-5|NA
TGTGCCTGGAGTGTTTTGGGTGAAGGTCAGCCCCAGCATTTT
CAWSVLGEGQPQHF
>TRBV28|NA|TRBJ2-7|TRBD2
TGTGCCAGCAGTTCCGGGACTAGCGAATACGAGCAGTACTTC
CASSSGTSEYEQYF
>TRBV6-1|NA|TRBJ1-2|NA
TGTGCCAGCAGTGATGGGGCAGGGGTTGGCTACACCTTC
CASSDGAGVGYTF
>TRBV19|NA|TRBJ1-2|NA
TGTGCCAGTAGTATAGATAACTCGGGACGGTCAAAACACACCTTC
CASSIDNSGRSKHTF
>TRBV20-1|NA|TRBJ2-1|NA
TGCAGTCCCCCCCAGGGTGAGCAGTTCTTC
CSPPQGEQFF
>TRBV29-1|NA|TRBJ1-2|TRBD1
TGCAGCGTTGGCGACCCGGGACAGGGGATCTTCTATGGCTACACCTTC
CSVGDPGQGIFYGYTF
>TRBV11-2|NA|TRBJ2-1|TRBD1
TGTGCCAGCAGCTTAGTGTTACAGGGGCTAGACAATGAGCAGTTCTTC
CASSLVLQGLDNEQFF
>TRBV6-1|NA|TRBJ2-7|NA
TGTGCCAGCAGTGAAGACAGGCCCTCCTACGAGCAGTACTTC
CASSEDRPSYEQYF
>TRBV6-5|NA|TRBJ2-7|TRBD1
TGTGCCAGCAGTGGGGACAGGCCTTACGAGCAGTACTTC
CASSGDRPYEQYF
>TRBV9|NA|TRBJ2-1|TRBD2
TGTGCCAGCAGCCTGACTAGCGGGGACTCCTACAATGAGCAGTTCTTC
CASSLTSGDSYNEQFF
>TRBV6-5|few|TRBJ1-2|TRBD1
TGTGCCAGCAGTTTGACAGGGCTCAACTATGGCTACACCTTC
CASSLTGLNYGYTF
>TRBV9|once|TRBJ1-2|NA
TGTGCCAGCAGCGTTCGGGGGGGAGTTGGTGGCTACACCTTC
CASSVRGGVGGYTF
>TRBV5-1|few|TRBJ2-5|NA
TGCGCCAGCAGGGCACATCAAGAGACCCAGTACTTC
CASRAHQETQYF